A selection of T cell receptor beta chains follows, all from one sample in a study of blood T cell repertoires in COVID-19. Measured with immunoSEQ multiplex PCR; TCRdb has only the in-frame clones, and not every one. Of around 140,000 clones listed, more than 60% are singletons. What was sequenced was peripheral blood. The receptor source for this set is a woman aged 55 to 70 with acute or convalescent COVID-19. The CDR3 runs from the conserved cysteine through the conserved F or W. Fields, in order: V gene, D gene, J gene, clone size, CDR3 DNA, CDR3 protein. The D gene is left open where the match is weak. Clone size appears in some rows only: once, few, many, or a class for an expanded clone.

V gene: TRBV4-2
D gene: TRBD2
J gene: TRBJ2-3
clone size: -
CDR3 DNA: TGTGCCAGCAGCCAAGTGCCAGCGGGGCTCACAGATACGCAGTATTTT
CDR3 protein: CASSQVPAGLTDTQYF

V gene: TRBV27
D gene: -
J gene: TRBJ2-7
clone size: -
CDR3 DNA: TGTGCCAGCAGTTTATATGGGACAATGACCTACGAGCAGTACTTC
CDR3 protein: CASSLYGTMTYEQYF

V gene: TRBV23-1
D gene: TRBD2
J gene: TRBJ2-2
clone size: -
CDR3 DNA: TGCGCCAGCAGTCAAAGACTCCCGGGGACTAGCGGCAACACCGGGGAGCTGTTTTTT
CDR3 protein: CASSQRLPGTSGNTGELFF

V gene: TRBV27
D gene: -
J gene: TRBJ2-7
clone size: -
CDR3 DNA: TGTGCCAGCAGTTTATCCCCTGGGGCCCCCTACGAGCAGTACTTC
CDR3 protein: CASSLSPGAPYEQYF

V gene: TRBV10-2
D gene: TRBD2
J gene: TRBJ2-7
clone size: -
CDR3 DNA: TGCGCCAGCAGCCGGGTTGGCGGGAGATTGTCCGACGAGCAGTACTTC
CDR3 protein: CASSRVGGRLSDEQYF

V gene: TRBV28
D gene: -
J gene: TRBJ1-5
clone size: -
CDR3 DNA: TGTGCCAGCAGTTTAATCGGCAGGGATGGTGGGCATTTT
CDR3 protein: CASSLIGRDGGHF

V gene: TRBV2
D gene: -
J gene: TRBJ2-1
clone size: -
CDR3 DNA: TGTGCCAGCAGCGAGGACCAGCGGGCCTCCTACAATGAGCAGTTCTTC
CDR3 protein: CASSEDQRASYNEQFF

V gene: TRBV7-9
D gene: -
J gene: TRBJ1-1
clone size: -
CDR3 DNA: TGTGCCAGCAGGCCTGACACCTACTCCACTGAAGCTTTCTTT
CDR3 protein: CASRPDTYSTEAFF

V gene: TRBV5-6
D gene: -
J gene: TRBJ1-6
clone size: -
CDR3 DNA: TGTGCCAGCAGCGGAATTTCGGGGGGCGCCTCACCCCTCCACTTT
CDR3 protein: CASSGISGGASPLHF

V gene: TRBV11-2
D gene: TRBD1
J gene: TRBJ2-6
clone size: -
CDR3 DNA: TGTGCCAGCAGCTCGCAGGGGGCTGGGGCCAACGTCCTGACTTTC
CDR3 protein: CASSSQGAGANVLTF

V gene: TRBV5-4
D gene: -
J gene: TRBJ1-2
clone size: few
CDR3 DNA: TGTGCCAGCAGCCAGAACTATGGCTACACCTTC
CDR3 protein: CASSQNYGYTF

V gene: TRBV5-8
D gene: TRBD1
J gene: TRBJ1-5
clone size: -
CDR3 DNA: TGTGCCAGCAGCCGACAGGGGGCAAGCAATCAGCCCCAGCATTTT
CDR3 protein: CASSRQGASNQPQHF

V gene: TRBV9
D gene: TRBD1
J gene: TRBJ1-4
clone size: -
CDR3 DNA: TGTGCCAGCAGCGTGGGGACAGCGGCAACTAATGAAAAACTGTTTTTT
CDR3 protein: CASSVGTAATNEKLFF

V gene: TRBV7-9
D gene: TRBD2
J gene: TRBJ2-5
clone size: -
CDR3 DNA: TGTGCCAGCAGCCCACGACTAGCGGCGCTACAAGAGACCCAGTACTTC
CDR3 protein: CASSPRLAALQETQYF

V gene: TRBV6-5
D gene: TRBD2
J gene: TRBJ2-7
clone size: -
CDR3 DNA: TGTGCCAGCAATACCGGGACTAGCGGGCCCTACGAGCAGTACTTC
CDR3 protein: CASNTGTSGPYEQYF

V gene: TRBV7-9
D gene: -
J gene: TRBJ1-1
clone size: -
CDR3 DNA: TGTGCCAGCAGCCATCAGATGAACACTGAAGCTTTCTTT
CDR3 protein: CASSHQMNTEAFF

V gene: TRBV7-7
D gene: -
J gene: TRBJ2-1
clone size: once
CDR3 DNA: TGTGCCAGCAGCCACGGTTTAGGGGGAGGGCGGTCCCACAATGAGCAGTTCTTC
CDR3 protein: CASSHGLGGGRSHNEQFF

V gene: TRBV7-6
D gene: -
J gene: TRBJ1-3
clone size: -
CDR3 DNA: TGTGCCAGCAGCTTATTCCGGGGCTCTGGAAACACCATATATTTT
CDR3 protein: CASSLFRGSGNTIYF

V gene: TRBV5-4
D gene: -
J gene: TRBJ2-2
clone size: -
CDR3 DNA: TGTGCCAGCAGCTTGACTCCGAGGATGAACACCGGGGAGCTGTTTTTT
CDR3 protein: CASSLTPRMNTGELFF

V gene: TRBV15
D gene: -
J gene: TRBJ1-4
clone size: -
CDR3 DNA: TGTGCCACCAGCAGAGATATAGGACACACTAATGAAAAACTGTTTTTT
CDR3 protein: CATSRDIGHTNEKLFF

V gene: TRBV10-3
D gene: -
J gene: TRBJ2-5
clone size: few
CDR3 DNA: TGTGCCATCAGTGAGCCAGCGGGCGCTAAAGAGACCCAGTACTTC
CDR3 protein: CAISEPAGAKETQYF

V gene: TRBV14
D gene: -
J gene: TRBJ1-1
clone size: -
CDR3 DNA: TGTGCCAGCAGCCAAGATCCAATGAACACTGAAGCTTTCTTT
CDR3 protein: CASSQDPMNTEAFF